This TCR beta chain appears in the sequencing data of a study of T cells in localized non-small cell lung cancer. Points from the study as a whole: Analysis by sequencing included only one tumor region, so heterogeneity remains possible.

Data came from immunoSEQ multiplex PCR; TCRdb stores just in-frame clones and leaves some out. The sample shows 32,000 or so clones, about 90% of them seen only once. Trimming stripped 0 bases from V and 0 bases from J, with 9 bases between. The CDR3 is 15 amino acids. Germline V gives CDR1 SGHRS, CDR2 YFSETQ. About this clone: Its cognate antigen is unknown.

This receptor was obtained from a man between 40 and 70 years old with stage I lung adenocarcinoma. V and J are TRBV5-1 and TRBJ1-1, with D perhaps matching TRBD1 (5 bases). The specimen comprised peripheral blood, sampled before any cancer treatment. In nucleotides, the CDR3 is TGCGCCAGCAGCTTGGTCGGGGCGATGAACACTGAAGCTTTCTTT. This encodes CASSLVGAMNTEAFF.